This entry lists 14 T cell receptor beta chains sequenced from one sample in a study of T cells in Graves' hyperthyroidism and ophthalmopathy. The CDR3 regions of TCR beta were amplified from RNA transcripts. The HTBI primer set drove a first-round RT-PCR of the TCR CDR3. TCRdb processed the multiplex PCR reads anew with MiXCR; each CDR3 protein has one entry. In the table there are 500,000 to 550,000 distinct CDR3 sequences, 15% to 20% of which are singletons. The specimen was blood. These receptors all come from a man in his forties with Graves' ophthalmopathy.

This clonotype was detected ten times or more. V and J are TRBV2 and TRBJ2-1; tentatively, D is TRBD1 (6 bases). The ends were cut back, 4 bases at V and 4 bases at J, with 8 bases in the middle. Looked up from germline, CDR1 is SNHLY and CDR2 is FYNNEI. The CDR3 spans 13 residues. The CDR3 spells CASSAQGYNEQFF. The CDR3 bases are TGTGCCAGCAGTGCACAGGGTTACAATGAGCAGTTCTTC.

This clonotype was seen ten or more times. The V and J genes are TRBV20-1 and TRBJ2-3; 9 nucleotides agree with TRBD2. The CDR3 runs to 14 residues. Trimming removed 6 bases from V and 3 bases from J; junction bases left unmatched: 7. CDR1 is DFQATT and CDR2 is SNEGSKA in the germline V gene (reference sequence). CDR3 loop: CSAWAGGSTDTQYF. As DNA, the CDR3 is TGCAGTGCCTGGGCGGGAGGGTCGACAGATACGCAGTATTTT.

This clonotype has a handful of counts. V usage is TRBV20-1 and J usage is TRBJ1-2; D is perhaps TRBD1 (5 bases). V was cut by 0 bases and J by 6 bases, with 14 bases left in between. Germline V gene sequence: CDR1 DFQATT, CDR2 SNEGSKA (reference sequence). The CDR3 spans 14 residues. CDR3: CSARDWAGRDGYTF. The CDR3 nucleotides read TGCAGTGCTAGAGATTGGGCAGGGAGGGATGGCTACACCTTC.

This clonotype has just a few counts. This rearrangement joins TRBV7-3 to TRBJ1-1; D not certain. V gave up 5 bases and J gave up 3 bases, with 10 bases separating them. The germline V gene encodes CDR1 SGHTA and CDR2 FQGTGA. The CDR3 loop spans 13 amino acids. The CDR3 sequence is CASSPQRDTEAFF. The CDR3 nucleotides are TGTGCCAGCAGCCCACAGCGGGACACTGAAGCTTTCTTT.

This chain connects TRBV20-1 to TRBJ2-1; 7 bases map to TRBD2. J lost 4 bases, V lost 3 bases, and 12 bases had no gene match. The CDR3 sequence is 16 residues long. CDR1 and CDR2 from the germline V gene are DFQATT and SNEGSKA (reference sequence). The CDR3 region is CSASPMVLREYNEQFF. The CDR3 DNA is TGCAGTGCTAGCCCCATGGTCTTGCGGGAGTACAATGAGCAGTTCTTC.

The chain carries TRBV6-5 and TRBJ1-1; D unclear. Germline lookup yields CDR1 MNHEY and CDR2 SVGAGI. The ends were cut back, 4 bases at V and 0 bases at J, with 18 bases in the middle. CDR3 length equals 17 residues. The CDR3 loop is CASSLNPTRWMNTEAFF. The CDR3 nucleotides read TGTGCCAGCAGTTTAAACCCGACGAGGTGGATGAACACTGAAGCTTTCTTT.

J is TRBJ2-1 and V is TRBV7-2; D is undetermined. The CDR3 length is 17 residues. Germline lookup yields CDR1 SGHTA and CDR2 FQGNSA. Trimming removed 5 bases from V and 1 base from J, with 18 bases in between. The CDR3 here is CASSRAPQRESYNEQFF. CDR3 bases: TGTGCCAGCAGCCGAGCCCCCCAGCGAGAGTCCTACAATGAGCAGTTCTTC.

This clonotype was seen at least ten times. This chain links TRBV30 with TRBJ2-7; no definite D call. Germline lookup yields CDR1 GTSNPN and CDR2 SVGIG (reference sequence). V was pared by 1 base and J by 5 bases, with 9 bases between. CDR3 length: 12 residues. For the CDR3, the DNA is TGTGCCTGGAGTGGAATGGGGAACGAGCAGTACTTC. Its protein is CAWSGMGNEQYF.

CDR3 loop: CASSLFEGGPEQYF. CDR3 coding DNA: TGTGCCAGCAGCTTATTTGAGGGAGGGCCCGAGCAGTACTTC. The chain recombines TRBV11-2 with TRBJ2-7, with TRBD2 matching over 7 bases. CDR3 size: 14 residues. Germline lookup yields CDR1 SGHAT and CDR2 FQNNGV. Trimming at V came to 2 bases and at J to 6 bases, leaving 7 bases not matched to a gene.

The V and J genes are TRBV20-1 and TRBJ2-7, with unresolved D. This CDR3 spans 11 amino acids. Germline V gene data show CDR1 as DFQATT and CDR2 as SNEGSKA (reference sequence). Between the trimmed V and J ends, which lost 5 bases and 7 bases, there was a span of 12 bases. CDR3 sequence: CSASLVWEQYF. The CDR3 bases are TGCAGTGCTTCCCTCGTTTGGGAGCAGTACTTC.

In its sample, this clonotype was seen a few times. The V call is TRBV18, the J call TRBJ2-2; tentatively, D is TRBD1 (6 bases). V lost 3 bases to trimming and J lost 5 bases, with 16 bases between them. There are 16 residues in the CDR3. Germline CDR1 KGHSH, CDR2 LQKENI. The CDR3 is CASSPLPGTRTGELFF. The CDR3 coding sequence is TGTGCCAGCTCACCCCTTCCCGGGACACGAACCGGGGAGCTGTTTTTT. Full variable domain (outside the CDR3, taken from reference TRBV18 and TRBJ2-2): NAGVMQNPRHLVRRRGQEARLRCSPMKGHSHVYWYRQLPEEGLKFMVYLQKENIIDESGMPKERFSAEFPKEGPSILRIQQVVRGDSAAYFCASSPLPGTRTGELFFGEGSRLTVL.

This clonotype appeared a few times. The chain has TRBV20-1 and TRBJ1-5, with D possibly TRBD1 on 6 matching bases. The CDR3 totals 16 residues. Per the germline V gene, CDR1 is DFQATT and CDR2 is SNEGSKA (reference sequence). The germline V and J ends were trimmed by 4 bases and 0 bases, with 16 bases remaining between them. The CDR3 DNA is TGCAGTGCTACCTTCGGGACACTCTATAGCAATCAGCCCCAGCATTTT. This gives the protein CSATFGTLYSNQPQHF.

This clonotype was recorded at least ten times. The chain is built from TRBV30 and TRBJ1-1, with D unresolved. The CDR3 consists of 14 residues. Per the germline V gene, CDR1 is GTSNPN and CDR2 is SVGIG (reference sequence). Trimming pared 4 bases from V and 0 bases from J, leaving 12 bases between. The CDR3 loop is CAWTRPGVNTEAFF. CDR3 nucleotides: TGTGCCTGGACCCGCCCCGGGGTGAACACTGAAGCTTTCTTT.

The table lists this clonotype with a few counts. V usage is TRBV29-1 and J usage is TRBJ2-1; unclear D gene. Germline V gene data show CDR1 as SQVTM and CDR2 as ANQGSEA. V lost 0 bases to trimming and J lost 11 bases, with 14 bases between them. The CDR3 is 13 amino acids. The CDR3 spells CSVEDRRSRKQFF. For the CDR3, the DNA is TGCAGCGTTGAAGATCGGAGATCGCGGAAGCAGTTCTTC.